The source of this T cell receptor (beta chain) is a study of radiotherapy plus CTLA-4 blockade in lung cancer. Generated by immunoSEQ multiplex PCR, the TCRdb table keeps only in-frame clones and is missing some. The table has over 80,000 clones, under 90% seen once. Germline V gene data show CDR1 as LNHNV and CDR2 as YYDKDF (reference sequence). V shed 4 bases and J 0 bases; nucleotides not matched to a gene: 9. This CDR3 comprises 16 residues. The TCR sequence derives from a human donor with non-small cell lung cancer who had stable disease on radiotherapy plus ipilimumab. Here the sequenced sample was peripheral blood, taken from a patient treated with radiotherapy plus ipilimumab. The chain combines TRBV15 with TRBJ2-7; 7 bases map to TRBD1. The CDR3 DNA sequence: TGTGCCACCAGCATATTGATAGGGGGCAGCTCCTACGAGCAGTACTTC. It specifies CATSILIGGSSYEQYF. The variable domain in full, with the rest retrieved from reference TRBV15 and TRBJ2-7, is DAMVIQNPRYQVTQFGKPVTLSCSQTLNHNVMYWYQQKSSQAPKLLFHYYDKDFNNEADTPDNFQSRRPNTSFCFLDIRSPGLGDTAMYLCATSILIGGSSYEQYFGPGTRLTVT.